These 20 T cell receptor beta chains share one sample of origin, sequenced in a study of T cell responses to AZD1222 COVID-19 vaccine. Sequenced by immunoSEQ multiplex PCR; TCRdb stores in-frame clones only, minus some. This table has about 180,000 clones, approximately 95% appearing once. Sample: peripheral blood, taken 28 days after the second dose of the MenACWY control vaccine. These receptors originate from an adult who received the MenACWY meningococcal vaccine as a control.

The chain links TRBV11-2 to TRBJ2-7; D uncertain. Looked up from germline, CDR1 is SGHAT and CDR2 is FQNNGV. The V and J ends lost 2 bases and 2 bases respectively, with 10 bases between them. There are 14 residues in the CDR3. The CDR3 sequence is CASSLWQTTYEQYF. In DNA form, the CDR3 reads TGTGCCAGCAGCTTATGGCAGACCACCTACGAGCAGTACTTC.

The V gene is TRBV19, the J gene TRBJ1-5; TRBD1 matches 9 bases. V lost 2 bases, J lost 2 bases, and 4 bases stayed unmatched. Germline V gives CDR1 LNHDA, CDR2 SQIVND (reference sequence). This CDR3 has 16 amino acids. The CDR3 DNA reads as TGTGCCAGTAGTATAACAGGGGGCCTTGGCAATCAGCCCCAGCATTTT. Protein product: CASSITGGLGNQPQHF.

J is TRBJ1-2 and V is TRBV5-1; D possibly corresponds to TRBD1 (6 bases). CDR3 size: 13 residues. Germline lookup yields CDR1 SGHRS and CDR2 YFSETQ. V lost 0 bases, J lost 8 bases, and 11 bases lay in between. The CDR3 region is CASSLEGGRGYTF. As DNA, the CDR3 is TGCGCCAGCAGCTTGGAGGGGGGCAGAGGCTACACCTTC.

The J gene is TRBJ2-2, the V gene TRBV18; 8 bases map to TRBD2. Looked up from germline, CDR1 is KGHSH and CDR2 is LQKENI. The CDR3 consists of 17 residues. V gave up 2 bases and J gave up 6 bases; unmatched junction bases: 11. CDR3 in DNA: TGTGCCAGCTCACCATACTTAGCGGGGAAGAGTGCCGGGGAGCTGTTTTTT. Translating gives CASSPYLAGKSAGELFF.

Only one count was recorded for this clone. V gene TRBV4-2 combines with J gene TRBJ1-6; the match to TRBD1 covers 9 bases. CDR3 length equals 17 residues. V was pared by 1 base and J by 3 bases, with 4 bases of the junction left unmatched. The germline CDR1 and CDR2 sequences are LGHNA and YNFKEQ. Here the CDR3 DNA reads TGTGCCAGCAGCCAAGGAGGACAGGGGCTCTATAATTCACCCCTCCACTTT. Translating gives CASSQGGQGLYNSPLHF.

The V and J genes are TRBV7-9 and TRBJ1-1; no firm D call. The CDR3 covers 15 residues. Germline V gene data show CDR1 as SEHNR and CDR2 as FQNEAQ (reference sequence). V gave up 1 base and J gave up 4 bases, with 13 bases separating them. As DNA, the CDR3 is TGTGCCAGCAGCTTAGATTGGATCGTGGGCACTGAAGCTTTCTTT. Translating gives CASSLDWIVGTEAFF.

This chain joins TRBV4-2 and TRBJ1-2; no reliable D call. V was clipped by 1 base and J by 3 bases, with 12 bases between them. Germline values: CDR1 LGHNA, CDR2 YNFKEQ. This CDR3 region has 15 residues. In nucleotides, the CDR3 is TGTGCCAGCAGCCAAGGGGGAGTCGGGGACTATGGCTACACCTTC. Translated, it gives CASSQGGVGDYGYTF.

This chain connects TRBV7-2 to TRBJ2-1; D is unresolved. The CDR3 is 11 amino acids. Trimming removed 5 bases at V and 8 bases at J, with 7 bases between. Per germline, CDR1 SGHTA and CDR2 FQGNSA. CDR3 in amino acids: CASSTSYEQFF. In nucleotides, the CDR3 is TGTGCCAGCAGCACGAGCTATGAGCAGTTCTTC.

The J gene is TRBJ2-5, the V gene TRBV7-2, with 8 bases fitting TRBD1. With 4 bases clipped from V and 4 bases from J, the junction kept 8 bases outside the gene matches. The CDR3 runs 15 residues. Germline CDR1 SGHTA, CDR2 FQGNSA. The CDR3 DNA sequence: TGTGCCAGCAGCTCCGGACAGGGCATCCGAGAGACCCAGTACTTC. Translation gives CASSSGQGIRETQYF.

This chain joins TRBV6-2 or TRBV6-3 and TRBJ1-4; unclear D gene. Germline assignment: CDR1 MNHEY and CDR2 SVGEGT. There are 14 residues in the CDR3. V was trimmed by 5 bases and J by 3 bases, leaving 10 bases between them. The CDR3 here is CASSVRGANEKLFF. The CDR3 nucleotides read TGTGCCAGCAGTGTACGGGGAGCTAATGAAAAACTGTTTTTT.

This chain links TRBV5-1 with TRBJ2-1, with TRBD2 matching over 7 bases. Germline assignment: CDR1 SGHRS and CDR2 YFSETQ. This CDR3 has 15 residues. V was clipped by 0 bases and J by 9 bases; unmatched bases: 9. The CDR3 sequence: CASSLEQRGLGEQFF. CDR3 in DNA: TGCGCCAGCAGCTTGGAACAGCGGGGCCTCGGTGAGCAGTTCTTC.

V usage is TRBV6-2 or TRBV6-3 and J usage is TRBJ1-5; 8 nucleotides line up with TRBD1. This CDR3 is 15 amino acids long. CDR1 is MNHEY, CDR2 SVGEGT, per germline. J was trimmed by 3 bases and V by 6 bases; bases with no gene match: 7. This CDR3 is CASSPDRAPNQPQHF. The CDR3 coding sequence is TGTGCCAGCAGCCCGGACAGGGCCCCCAATCAGCCCCAGCATTTT.

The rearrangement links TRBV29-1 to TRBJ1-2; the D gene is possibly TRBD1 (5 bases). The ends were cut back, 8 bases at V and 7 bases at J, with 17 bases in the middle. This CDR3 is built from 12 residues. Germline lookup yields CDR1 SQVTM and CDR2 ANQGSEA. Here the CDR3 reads CSSYRNPTGYTF. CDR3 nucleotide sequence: TGCAGCTCATACAGGAACCCAACTGGCTACACCTTC.

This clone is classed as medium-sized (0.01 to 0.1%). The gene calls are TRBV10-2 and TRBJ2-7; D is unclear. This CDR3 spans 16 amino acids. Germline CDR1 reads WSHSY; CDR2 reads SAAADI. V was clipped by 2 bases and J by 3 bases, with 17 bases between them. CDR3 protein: CASSENAANPIYEQYF. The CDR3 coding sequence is TGCGCCAGCAGTGAGAACGCCGCAAATCCCATCTACGAGCAGTACTTC.

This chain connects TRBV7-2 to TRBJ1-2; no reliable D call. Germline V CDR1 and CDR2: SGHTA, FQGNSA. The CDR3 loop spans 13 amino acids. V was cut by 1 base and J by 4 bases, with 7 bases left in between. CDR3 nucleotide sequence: TGTGCCAGCAGCTTAGGCCTCGTCTATGGCTACACCTTC. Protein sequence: CASSLGLVYGYTF.

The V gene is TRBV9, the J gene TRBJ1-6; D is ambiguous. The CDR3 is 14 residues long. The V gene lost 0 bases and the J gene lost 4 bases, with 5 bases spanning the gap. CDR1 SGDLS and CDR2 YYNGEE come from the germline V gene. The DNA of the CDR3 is TGTGCCAGCAGCGTAGGTCCATATAATTCACCCCTCCACTTT. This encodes CASSVGPYNSPLHF. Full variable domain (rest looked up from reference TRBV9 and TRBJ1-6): DSGVTQTPKHLITATGQRVTLRCSPRSGDLSVYWYQQSLDQGLQFLIQYYNGEERAKGNILERFSAQQFPDLHSELNLSSLELGDSALYFCASSVGPYNSPLHFGNGTRLTVT.

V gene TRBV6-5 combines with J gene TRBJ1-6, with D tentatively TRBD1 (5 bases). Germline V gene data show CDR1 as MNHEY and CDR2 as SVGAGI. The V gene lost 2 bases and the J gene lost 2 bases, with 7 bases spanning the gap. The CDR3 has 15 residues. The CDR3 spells CASSYDRTYNSPLHF. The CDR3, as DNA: TGTGCCAGCAGTTACGACAGAACCTATAATTCACCCCTCCACTTT.

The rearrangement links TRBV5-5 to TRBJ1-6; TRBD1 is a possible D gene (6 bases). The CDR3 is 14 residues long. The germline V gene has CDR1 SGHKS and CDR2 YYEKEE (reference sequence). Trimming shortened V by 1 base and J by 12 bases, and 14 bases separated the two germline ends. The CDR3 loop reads CASSLYQGRGPLHF. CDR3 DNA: TGTGCCAGCAGCTTGTATCAGGGGCGAGGACCCCTCCACTTT. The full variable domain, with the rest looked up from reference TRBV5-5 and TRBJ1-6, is DAGVTQSPTHLIKTRGQQVTLRCSPISGHKSVSWYQQVLGQGPQFIFQYYEKEERGRGNFPDRFSARQFPNYSSELNVNALLLGDSALYLCASSLYQGRGPLHFGNGTRLTVT.

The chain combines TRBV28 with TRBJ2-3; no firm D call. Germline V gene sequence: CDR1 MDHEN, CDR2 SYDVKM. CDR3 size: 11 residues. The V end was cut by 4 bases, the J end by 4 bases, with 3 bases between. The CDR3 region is CASSYADTQYF. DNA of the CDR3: TGTGCCAGCAGTTACGCAGATACGCAGTATTTT.

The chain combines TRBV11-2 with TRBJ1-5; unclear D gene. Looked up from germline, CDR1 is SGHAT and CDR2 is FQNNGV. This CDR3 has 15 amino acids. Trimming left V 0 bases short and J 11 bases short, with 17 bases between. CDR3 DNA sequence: TGTGCCAGCAGCTTAGATGCGACACCTGGTGGGTCCCAGCATTTT. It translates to CASSLDATPGGSQHF.